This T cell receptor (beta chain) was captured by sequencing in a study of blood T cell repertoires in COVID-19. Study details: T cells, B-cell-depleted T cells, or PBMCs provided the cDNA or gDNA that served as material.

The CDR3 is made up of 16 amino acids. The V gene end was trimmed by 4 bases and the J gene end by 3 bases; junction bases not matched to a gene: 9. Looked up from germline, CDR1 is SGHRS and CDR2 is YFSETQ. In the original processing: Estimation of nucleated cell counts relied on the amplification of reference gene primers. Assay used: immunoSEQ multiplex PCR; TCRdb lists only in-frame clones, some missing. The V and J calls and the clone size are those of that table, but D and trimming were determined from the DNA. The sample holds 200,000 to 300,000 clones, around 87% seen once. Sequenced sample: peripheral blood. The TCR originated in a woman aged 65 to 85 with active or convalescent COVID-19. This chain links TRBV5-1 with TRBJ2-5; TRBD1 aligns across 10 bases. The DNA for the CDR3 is TGCGCCAGCAGCGTTCCGACAGGGGGCGAGGAAGAGACCCAGTACTTC. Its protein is CASSVPTGGEEETQYF.